Listed below are T cell receptor beta chains from one sample, sequenced in a study of blood T cell repertoires in COVID-19. Some clones are missing from TCRdb's copy, which holds only in-frame ones; the method was immunoSEQ multiplex PCR. The sample lists 130,000 to 150,000 clones, approximately 82% seen once, with roughly 15% in the top ten. The sequenced sample was peripheral blood. These receptors were taken from a human donor with acute or convalescent COVID-19. The donor label of this sample is uncertain. CDR3s include the opening cysteine and the closing phenylalanine or tryptophan. The order of the fields is V gene, clone size, D gene, J gene, CDR3 protein. A D gene is named only where the DNA matches it firmly. A row's size may be missing; if present it is once, few, many or a size class.

TRBV6-5	once	TRBD1	TRBJ1-2	CASRQDRGLGYTF
TRBV10-3	-	TRBD1	TRBJ1-2	CAIRGDRATVGYTF
TRBV2	once	TRBD2	TRBJ2-2	CASSSGGATGELFF
TRBV6-5	-	TRBD1	TRBJ1-2	CASSPSTGGYGYTF
TRBV7-2	-	TRBD2	TRBJ2-7	CASSFRSSGGGPYEQYF
TRBV6-4	-	TRBD2	TRBJ2-3	CASSEGLFDTQYF
TRBV6-5	-	-	TRBJ1-1	CASATLSSTEAFF
TRBV30	-	-	TRBJ2-1	CAWSAGRAEQFF
TRBV5-4	-	TRBD1	TRBJ2-7	CASSPQTGTVYEQYF
TRBV2	few	-	TRBJ1-5	CASSALRGNQPQHF